This passage covers 27 T cell receptor beta chains from one sample sequenced in a study of vaccination effects on CD4 cells after COVID-19. The assay was immunoSEQ multiplex PCR, and TCRdb's table has in-frame clones only and misses some. The sample holds 35,000 to 40,000 clones, roughly 79% seen once. The ViraFEST assay expanded antigen-specific CD4+ T cells with viral peptide pools before sequencing. Culturing for roughly 9 days preceded CD4+ T cell isolation. Two doses of either BNT162b2 or mRNA-1273 were given to each participant. Antigens of these TCRs are unknown. The specimen was CD4+ T cells from PBMCs cultured with HCoV-NL63 spike peptides, collected after COVID-19 vaccination. Receptor source: a human donor who received a COVID-19 vaccine. Some clones in this sample may be carry-over from other donors' samples.

The CDR3 loop reads CASSQDMGNTIYF. DNA of the CDR3: TGTGCCAGCAGCCAAGATATGGGAAACACCATATATTTT. The chain combines TRBV14 with TRBJ1-3; no firm D call. CDR1 and CDR2 (germline): SGHDN, FVKESK. Trimming left V 0 bases short and J 4 bases short, with 4 bases between. The CDR3 is 13 residues long.

The CDR3 coding sequence is TGTGCCAGCAGCTTAGAGGGGACTATATACAATGAGCAGTTCTTC. Translating it yields CASSLEGTIYNEQFF. V and J are TRBV7-3 and TRBJ2-1; TRBD2 matches at 7 bases. V shed 2 bases and J 4 bases; nucleotides not matched to a gene: 5. The CDR3 is made up of 15 amino acids. Germline V CDR1 and CDR2: SGHTA, FQGTGA.

This clone was found once. J is TRBJ1-1 and V is TRBV7-2; no clear D gene. The CDR3 covers 16 residues. The germline CDR1 and CDR2 sequences are SGHTA and FQGNSA. V lost 3 bases and J 1 base, leaving 15 bases between the germline ends. Written as DNA, the CDR3 is TGTGCCAGCAGCTTCTTCCCCCCGGGCGGGAACACTGAAGCTTTCTTT. Amino acids: CASSFFPPGGNTEAFF.

This rearrangement joins TRBV27 to TRBJ1-4, with D perhaps matching TRBD1 (5 bases). CDR3 size: 17 residues. Per germline, CDR1 MNHEY and CDR2 SMNVEV (reference sequence). V was clipped by 0 bases and J by 10 bases, with 21 bases between them. CDR3 sequence reads: CASSLSLITTGDGKLFF. The CDR3, as DNA: TGTGCCAGCAGTTTATCGCTAATAACGACGGGGGACGGAAAACTGTTTTTT.

The CDR3 coding sequence is TGTGCCAGCAGTTCCGCGACAGGTCAAAACACCATATATTTT. This codes for CASSSATGQNTIYF. The gene calls are TRBV6-5 and TRBJ1-3; D might be TRBD1 (6 bases). Trimming took 4 bases from V and 6 from J, leaving 13 bases between them. The V gene's germline CDR1 is MNHEY and CDR2 SVGAGI. The CDR3 has 14 residues.

The chain couples TRBV7-2 to TRBJ1-4; D uncertain. The V end was cut by 1 base, the J end by 4 bases, with 7 bases between. CDR1 SGHTA and CDR2 FQGNSA come from the germline V gene. The CDR3 runs 14 residues. The CDR3, as DNA: TGTGCCAGCAGCTTAGGGCAGATTAATGAAAAACTGTTTTTT. Protein sequence: CASSLGQINEKLFF.

V and J are TRBV6-6 and TRBJ2-2; D gene uncertain. Trimming removed 4 bases from V and 0 bases from J, with 6 bases in between. The V gene's germline CDR1 is MNHNY and CDR2 SVGAGI (reference sequence). This CDR3 has 14 residues. For the CDR3, the DNA is TGTGCCAGCAGTTTCAGCACGAACACCGGGGAGCTGTTTTTT. This gives the protein CASSFSTNTGELFF.

The chain joins TRBV29-1 to TRBJ2-1; D is perhaps TRBD1 (6 bases). Germline V CDR1 and CDR2: SQVTM, ANQGSEA. V was pared by 4 bases and J by 1 base, with 14 bases between. The CDR3 has 15 amino acids. The CDR3 DNA is TGCAGCGTTGTCAGTCAGGGGAATTCCTACAATGAGCAGTTCTTC. Its protein product is CSVVSQGNSYNEQFF.

This rearrangement joins TRBV6-6 to TRBJ2-7; D ambiguous. V lost 6 bases to trimming and J lost 4 bases, with 7 bases between them. The germline V gene encodes CDR1 MNHNY and CDR2 SVGAGI (reference sequence). This CDR3 has 11 amino acids. CDR3 coding DNA: TGTGCCAGCAGGGGCCGATACGAGCAGTACGTC. Protein sequence: CASRGRYEQYV.

The chain employs TRBV5-1 and TRBJ1-4, with D unclear. CDR1 and CDR2 from the germline V gene are SGHRS and YFSETQ. V lost 6 bases to trimming and J lost 0 bases, with 21 bases between them. This CDR3 comprises 18 residues. Written as DNA, the CDR3 is TGCGCCAGCAAAATTTCCCCCAGCGTGGGGACAACTAATGAAAAACTGTTTTTT. This encodes CASKISPSVGTTNEKLFF.

The chain has TRBV30 and TRBJ2-3; 12 nucleotides agree with TRBD2. The J segment lost 3 bases and the V segment lost 6 bases, leaving 13 bases of the junction unmatched. Germline V CDR1 and CDR2: GTSNPN, SVGIG (reference sequence). The CDR3 contains 17 residues. The CDR3 DNA sequence: TGTGCCTGTCGCGGTACGGCTCTAGCGGGGGGGACAGATACGCAGTATTTT. It yields the protein CACRGTALAGGTDTQYF. Complete variable domain (other parts from reference TRBV30 and TRBJ2-3): SQTIHQWPATLVQPVGSPLSLECTVEGTSNPNLYWYRQAAGRGLQLLFYSVGIGQISSEVPQNLSASRPQDRQFILSSKKLLLSDSGFYLCACRGTALAGGTDTQYFGPGTRLTVL.

The rearrangement links TRBV24-1 to TRBJ1-5; D not resolved. This CDR3 region has 14 residues. Germline V gene lookup returns CDR1 KGHDR and CDR2 SFDVKD. Trimming left V 4 bases short and J 3 bases short, with 9 bases between. This CDR3 reads CATSDAKTNQPQHF. CDR3 nucleotides: TGTGCCACCAGTGACGCTAAAACCAATCAGCCCCAGCATTTT.

This chain joins TRBV4-1 and TRBJ1-2, with D tentatively TRBD1 (5 bases). Germline V gives CDR1 MGHRA, CDR2 YSYEKL. This CDR3 is built from 17 residues. Trimming stripped 1 base from V and 4 bases from J, with 19 bases between. CDR3 in DNA: TGCGCCAGCAGCCAAGGGTTGCGGGGCTCCGGGGTCTATGGCTACACCTTC. It codes for CASSQGLRGSGVYGYTF.

The chain employs TRBV6-6 and TRBJ1-3; D might be TRBD1 (6 bases). V lost 2 bases and J 14 bases, leaving 10 bases between the germline ends. Germline-derived CDR1 and CDR2 are MNHNY and SVGAGI (reference sequence). The CDR3 covers 11 residues. Here the CDR3 DNA reads TGTGCCAGCAGTTACATGGGACACGTATATTTT. Its translation is CASSYMGHVYF.

This clone was seen more than once but under ten times. The chain links TRBV7-9 to TRBJ1-3; D unresolved. CDR1 SEHNR and CDR2 FQNEAQ come from the germline V gene (reference sequence). V was pared by 0 bases and J by 11 bases, with 11 bases between. The CDR3 has 13 residues. The CDR3 spells CASSLAFVSAIYF. The CDR3 DNA reads TGTGCCAGCAGCTTAGCGTTCGTTAGTGCCATATATTTT.

The DNA of the CDR3 is TGTGCCAGTAGTATCGAGGGAGGAGAAAAACTGTTTTTT. This translates into CASSIEGGEKLFF. The V and J genes are TRBV19 and TRBJ1-4; D is uncertain. CDR1 and CDR2 (germline): LNHDA, SQIVND (reference sequence). V was pared by 3 bases and J by 8 bases, with 10 bases between. The CDR3 runs to 13 residues.

This clone has a handful of counts. The same CDR3 arises from other DNA sequences in this sample as well. V and J are TRBV18 and TRBJ2-7, with 9 bases matching TRBD1. V was clipped by 6 bases and J by 2 bases; unmatched bases: 5. The CDR3 has 14 residues. The germline CDR1 and CDR2 sequences are KGHSH and LQKENI. The DNA of the CDR3 is TGTGCCAGCTCTCCGGGACAGGGCGCCTACGAGCAGTACGTC. It specifies CASSPGQGAYEQYV.

This clone was observed a few times. This chain connects TRBV24-1 to TRBJ2-2; 8 bases match TRBD2. In germline, CDR1 is KGHDR, CDR2 SFDVKD. The ends lost 3 bases at V and 4 bases at J; junction bases unmatched: 3. The CDR3 covers 15 residues. The CDR3 is CATSDARGGTGELFF. In DNA form, the CDR3 reads TGTGCCACCAGTGATGCTCGGGGGGGCACCGGGGAGCTGTTTTTT.

This chain uses TRBV6-6 with TRBJ1-2; 7 bases align to TRBD1. The V segment lost 7 bases and the J segment 2 bases; nucleotides outside the gene matches: 4. CDR3 length equals 13 residues. Germline V gene data show CDR1 as MNHNY and CDR2 as SVGAGI (reference sequence). CDR3 in amino acids: CASKATGNYGYTF. The CDR3 DNA is TGTGCCAGCAAAGCGACAGGGAACTATGGCTACACCTTC.

This rearrangement joins TRBV11-1 to TRBJ1-2, with D unclear. Germline V gene data show CDR1 as SGHAT and CDR2 as FQDESV (reference sequence). The CDR3 is 13 residues long. The ends were cut back, 5 bases at V and 1 base at J, with 8 bases in the middle. CDR3 bases: TGTGCCAGCAGCCGCGGACTTAACTATGGCTACACCTTC. Protein sequence: CASSRGLNYGYTF. The full variable domain, its missing parts supplied by reference TRBV11-1 and TRBJ1-2, is EAEVAQSPRYKITEKSQAVAFWCDPISGHATLYWYRQILGQGPELLVQFQDESVVDDSQLPKDRFSAERLKGVDSTLKIQPAELGDSAMYLCASSRGLNYGYTFGSGTRLTVV.

The V call is TRBV20-1, the J call TRBJ1-2, with TRBD1 as a possible D gene (6 bases). Germline values: CDR1 DFQATT, CDR2 SNEGSKA (reference sequence). This CDR3 comprises 11 residues. The V end lost 3 bases, the J end lost 7 bases, and 9 bases lay between the germline ends. The CDR3 sequence: CSASRGTGYTF. In DNA, the CDR3 is TGCAGTGCTAGTAGGGGGACTGGCTACACCTTC.

With regard to this clone: The same CDR3 is also encoded by other DNA sequences in this sample. This rearrangement joins TRBV18 to TRBJ2-2; D is ambiguous. Between the trimmed V and J ends, which lost 3 bases and 3 bases, there was a span of 8 bases. The CDR3 extends over 14 amino acids. Germline V CDR1 and CDR2: KGHSH, LQKENI. CDR3 loop: CASSPRADTGELFF. CDR3 bases: TGTGCCAGCTCACCCCGGGCAGACACCGGGGAGCTGTTTTTT.

CDR3 in DNA: TGTGCCAGCAGTGAGAGGGGATTTCAGTATTCACCCCTCCACTTT. It is translated as CASSERGFQYSPLHF. The chain employs TRBV2 and TRBJ1-6, with D perhaps matching TRBD1 (5 bases). The CDR3 sequence is 15 residues long. Trimming cost V 3 bases and J 8 bases, with 14 bases left between them. Germline V gene sequence: CDR1 SNHLY, CDR2 FYNNEI.

The chain's CDR3 is CASVDRDHGNTEAFF. In DNA form, the CDR3 reads TGTGCCAGCGTCGACCGGGATCACGGGAACACTGAAGCTTTCTTT. The chain recombines TRBV21-1 with TRBJ1-1. TRBV21-1 is an annotated pseudogene. The CDR3 loop spans 15 amino acids.

The chain links TRBV9 to TRBJ1-4; D is undetermined. Germline CDR1 is SGDLS and CDR2 is YYNGEE. This CDR3 is 13 amino acids long. With 0 bases removed from V and 5 bases from J, the gap between germline ends came to 5 bases. CDR3 in amino acids: CASSVGANEKLFF. CDR3 DNA sequence: TGTGCCAGCAGCGTAGGGGCGAATGAAAAACTGTTTTTT.

The gene calls are TRBV6-5 and TRBJ2-7; 7 bases align to TRBD1. V dropped 6 bases and J dropped 1; count of bases not matched to a gene: 9. CDR3 size: 15 residues. The germline CDR1 and CDR2 sequences are MNHEY and SVGAGI. CDR3: CASRKDRAPSYEQYV. CDR3 nucleotides: TGTGCCAGCAGGAAAGACAGGGCCCCTTCCTACGAGCAGTACGTC.

This sequence joins TRBV18 and TRBJ2-3, with TRBD1 matching 10 bases. CDR3 length: 16 residues. Germline-derived CDR1 and CDR2 are KGHSH and LQKENI. With V trimmed by 0 bases and J by 5 bases, 5 bases remained unmatched. The CDR3 DNA is TGTGCCAGCTCACCACCGCGGACAGGGGGTATAGATACGCAGTATTTT. This codes for CASSPPRTGGIDTQYF.